The rows below give T cell receptor beta chains drawn from one sample of a study of blood T cells in healthy people across ages. Via MiXCR, TCRdb re-called the 5' RACE reads, giving one row per CDR3 protein. The sample consists of 1.5 million to 2 million distinct CDR3 sequences, roughly 27% of them appearing once. The sequencing sample was made of blood. The source is a woman aged 25 to 45 in good health. The CDR3 runs from the conserved cysteine through the conserved F or W. The D gene is left open where the match is weak. Only part of the rows carry a size: once, few, many, or a class if the clone is expanded.

V	D	size	J	DNA	CDR3
TRBV4-1	TRBD2	many	TRBJ2-7	TGCGCCAGCAGCCAAGAATACGGCTCGCGGGGGGTCTACGAGCAGTACTTC	CASSQEYGSRGVYEQYF
TRBV20-1	NA	once	TRBJ2-1	TGCAGTGCTAGAGATCTAACGGATTCGCGGGCCTACAATGAGCAGTTCTTC	CSARDLTDSRAYNEQFF
TRBV5-4	TRBD2	once	TRBJ2-3	TGTGCCAGCAGCTCCAGCGGGAGGTCCGGAGATACGCAGTATTTT	CASSSSGRSGDTQYF
TRBV20-1	NA	many	TRBJ2-7	TGCAGTGCCGGGCCTTCCTCCTACGAGCAGTACTTC	CSAGPSSYEQYF
TRBV20-1	TRBD1	NA	TRBJ2-4	TGCAGTGCGACTCACGGACAGGGATACAATGAGCAGTACTTC	CSATHGQGYNEQYF
TRBV27	NA	few	TRBJ1-6	TGTGCCAGCAGACCATCTTTCAGTTCACCCCTCCACTTT	CASRPSFSSPLHF
TRBV2	NA	few	TRBJ2-1	TGTGCCAGCAGAATACTGCAAATCTACAATGAGCAGTTCTTC	CASRILQIYNEQFF
TRBV20-1	TRBD2	many	TRBJ2-1	TGCAGTGCTGGACTAGCGGGAGGTAGTGAGCAGTTCTTC	CSAGLAGGSEQFF
TRBV20-1	TRBD2	NA	TRBJ2-4	TGCAGTGCCCGGACTAGCGGGAGGGCACTAGTCAAAAACATTCAGTACTTC	CSARTSGRALVKNIQYF
TRBV5-1	TRBD1	many	TRBJ2-5	TGTGCCAGCAGCCTGGAAGGACAGGGGTTCGAGACCCAGTACTTC	CASSLEGQGFETQYF
TRBV4-2	TRBD2	many	TRBJ2-7	TGTGCCAGCAGCCAAAAACTCGGACTAGCGGGCGAGCAGTACTTC	CASSQKLGLAGEQYF
TRBV7-2	TRBD2	NA	TRBJ2-5	TGTGCCAGCAGCTTAGTAGGGGCAGCGGGGGGAGAGACCCAGTACTTC	CASSLVGAAGGETQYF
TRBV12-3/TRBV12-4	NA	few	TRBJ2-3	TGTGCCAGCAGACCCGGGCGGGCGGTAGATACGCAGTATTTT	CASRPGRAVDTQYF
TRBV27	TRBD2	NA	TRBJ2-1	TGTGCCAGCACCGGCGGGGGGGGCTACAATGAGCAGTTCTTC	CASTGGGGYNEQFF
TRBV5-1	TRBD2	NA	TRBJ2-5	TGCGCCAGCGGCCAGAGGGGGACTAGGGGACAAGAGACCCAGTACTTC	CASGQRGTRGQETQYF
TRBV20-1	TRBD2	few	TRBJ2-1	TGCAGTGCTAGAGACCCGCTAGCGGGAGGGCCCAATGAGCAGTTCTTC	CSARDPLAGGPNEQFF
TRBV20-1	NA	few	TRBJ2-7	TGCAGTGCTCTGCGCGCGGGTACCTACGAGCAGTACTTC	CSALRAGTYEQYF
TRBV19	NA	NA	TRBJ2-1	TGTGCCAGTAGTATAGAACGAGGGGGTCAAAGCAATGAGCAGTTCTTC	CASSIERGGQSNEQFF
TRBV9	TRBD1	NA	TRBJ2-5	TGTGCCAGCAGCGTACTCGGACAGGGGGGAAATGAGCAGTACTTC	CASSVLGQGGNEQYF
TRBV5-1	NA	many	TRBJ2-7	TGCGCCAGCTCACCCCGTCATGAGCCCCTAAGGAACGAGCAGTACTTC	CASSPRHEPLRNEQYF
TRBV12-3/TRBV12-4	NA	few	TRBJ2-4	TGTGCCAGCAGTTTTTCGGGGAGGAACATTCAGTACTTC	CASSFSGRNIQYF
TRBV6-5	TRBD2	NA	TRBJ2-1	TGTGCCAGCAATCGACTAGCGGGGCGGGATGAGCAGTTCTTC	CASNRLAGRDEQFF
TRBV5-1	NA	NA	TRBJ2-7	TGCGCCAGCAGCTTGGTGGGAATTCGGGACGAGCAGTACTTC	CASSLVGIRDEQYF
TRBV27	TRBD1	NA	TRBJ1-2	TGTGCCAGCAGAGATGAAACCCGGGACAGCCCCGGCTACACCTTC	CASRDETRDSPGYTF
TRBV7-6	NA	many	TRBJ2-3	TGTGCCAGCAGCTTAGATGAGTCCACAGATACGCAGTATTTT	CASSLDESTDTQYF
TRBV20-1	NA	NA	TRBJ2-1	TGCAGTGCTAGAGATCACCAGGGCTTTTCCTACGATGAGCAGTTCTTC	CSARDHQGFSYDEQFF
TRBV7-2	NA	few	TRBJ2-7	TGTGCCAGCAGCCAAGCCCCTAGGTCCTACGAGCAGTACTTC	CASSQAPRSYEQYF
TRBV12-3/TRBV12-4	NA	NA	TRBJ1-4	TGTGCCAGCAGTTTAGGAAGGGGGTACGAAAAACTGTTTTTT	CASSLGRGYEKLFF
TRBV20-1	NA	NA	TRBJ1-1	TGCAGTGCTAGAGATGGGGGGTTGAACACTGAAGCTTTCTTT	CSARDGGLNTEAFF
TRBV9	TRBD2	few	TRBJ2-3	TGTGCCAGCAGCACACAAGCGGGGTACACAGATACGCAGTATTTT	CASSTQAGYTDTQYF
TRBV16	NA	many	TRBJ2-7	TGTGCCAGCAGCCAGCGAGAGGGCGAGCAGTACTTC	CASSQREGEQYF
TRBV29-1	NA	many	TRBJ2-1	TGCAGCGTTGGCCAGGGCTATACCTACAATGAGCAGTTCTTC	CSVGQGYTYNEQFF
TRBV6-5	NA	NA	TRBJ1-2	TGTGCCAGCAGCGATTCTCAGGGATATGGCTACACCTTC	CASSDSQGYGYTF
TRBV12-5	TRBD2	few	TRBJ2-1	TGTGCTAGTGGTAGGACTAGCGGGGGGCCCCTTTGGAAGTTCTTC	CASGRTSGGPLWKFF
TRBV10-3	NA	NA	TRBJ2-3	TGTGCCATCAGTGATTCCCAGGGAACAGATACGCAGTATTTT	CAISDSQGTDTQYF
TRBV7-3	NA	many	TRBJ2-3	TGTGCCAGCAGCTTAAGTAGGGACACAGATACGCAGTATTTT	CASSLSRDTDTQYF
TRBV6-2/TRBV6-3	NA	few	TRBJ2-7	TGTGCCCCCGGGGACCCCTACGAGCAGTACTTC	CAPGDPYEQYF
TRBV6-6	NA	NA	TRBJ1-1	TGTGCCAGCATCCAACGGGGTATGAACACTGAAGCTTTCTTT	CASIQRGMNTEAFF
TRBV7-2	TRBD2	NA	TRBJ2-7	TGTGCCAGCAACTCCCCTGCGGGAGGTTCCTACAATGAGCAGTACTTC	CASNSPAGGSYNEQYF